These T cell receptor beta chains were read from a single sample in a study of T cell repertoires in cytomegalovirus infection. TCRdb reprocessed the reads with MiXCR, giving one entry per CDR3 protein. The sample shows 500,000 to 600,000 distinct CDR3 sequences, approximately 15% of them seen only once. Material for sequencing was CD8+ T cells from PBMCs. These receptors came from a human donor in good health (CMV status not recorded). Some clones in this sample may be carry-over from other donors' samples. Both conserved end residues are part of each CDR3. Fields, in order: J gene, clone size, V gene, D gene, CDR3 DNA, CDR3 protein. A D gene is named only where the DNA matches it firmly. Where a row states a size, it is once, few, many or the class of an expanded clone; other rows omit it.

j_call: TRBJ2-1; clone_size: many; v_call: TRBV15; d_call: .; cdr3_nt: TGTGCCACCAGCACCGACGTCGAGCATACCCCAACTTACAATGAGCAGTTCTTC; cdr3_aa: CATSTDVEHTPTYNEQFF
j_call: TRBJ2-5; clone_size: .; v_call: TRBV11-3; d_call: TRBD1; cdr3_nt: TGTGCCAGCAGCTCCGGGACAGGGGAATGGGAGACCCAGTACTTC; cdr3_aa: CASSSGTGEWETQYF
j_call: TRBJ2-7; clone_size: .; v_call: TRBV6-4; d_call: .; cdr3_nt: TGTGCCAGCAGTGTTGACGGGACTTCCTACGAGCAGTACTTC; cdr3_aa: CASSVDGTSYEQYF
j_call: TRBJ2-5; clone_size: few; v_call: TRBV28; d_call: TRBD1; cdr3_nt: TGTGCCAGCAGTCCCCGGGACAGGGAAGAGACCCAGTACTTC; cdr3_aa: CASSPRDREETQYF
j_call: TRBJ1-2; clone_size: many; v_call: TRBV7-9; d_call: .; cdr3_nt: TGTGCCAGCACCCCGCCGGGAGAGGTTTGGGGCTACACCTTC; cdr3_aa: CASTPPGEVWGYTF
j_call: TRBJ1-6; clone_size: .; v_call: TRBV7-9; d_call: TRBD1; cdr3_nt: TGTGCCAGCAGCTTAGCGCGACAGGGCAAGAATAATTCGTGGATACTCCACTTT; cdr3_aa: CASSLARQGKNNSWILHF
j_call: TRBJ1-2; clone_size: few; v_call: TRBV29-1; d_call: TRBD1; cdr3_nt: TGCAGCGTTGACTCGTGGGACAGGGAAGGCTACACCTTC; cdr3_aa: CSVDSWDREGYTF
j_call: TRBJ2-5; clone_size: few; v_call: TRBV6-1; d_call: TRBD1; cdr3_nt: TGTGCCAGCAGTTATTACAGGGGCGAGACCCAGTACTTC; cdr3_aa: CASSYYRGETQYF
j_call: TRBJ2-7; clone_size: few; v_call: TRBV7-9; d_call: .; cdr3_nt: TGTGCCAGCAGTTCACTTAGAGGGTCCTACGAGCAGTACTTC; cdr3_aa: CASSSLRGSYEQYF
j_call: TRBJ2-1; clone_size: many; v_call: TRBV7-6; d_call: TRBD2; cdr3_nt: TGTGCCAGCAGCATCTTAGCGGGTCACAATGAGCAGTTCTTC; cdr3_aa: CASSILAGHNEQFF
j_call: TRBJ2-1; clone_size: many; v_call: TRBV20-1; d_call: .; cdr3_nt: TGCAGTGCGGACCTACAGGGTCACCCCCTGATGGGTGAGCAGTTCTTC; cdr3_aa: CSADLQGHPLMGEQFF
j_call: TRBJ1-5; clone_size: many; v_call: TRBV12-3/TRBV12-4; d_call: .; cdr3_nt: TGTGCCAGCAGTCCAACAGGGTTATATAGCAATCAGCCCCAGCATTTT; cdr3_aa: CASSPTGLYSNQPQHF
j_call: TRBJ1-1; clone_size: .; v_call: TRBV27; d_call: .; cdr3_nt: TGTGCCAGCAGTCTCATCCCTTACGCTGAAGCTTTCTTT; cdr3_aa: CASSLIPYAEAFF
j_call: TRBJ1-6; clone_size: many; v_call: TRBV11-2; d_call: .; cdr3_nt: TGTGCCAGCAGCTACGGGAATTCACCCCTCCACTTT; cdr3_aa: CASSYGNSPLHF
j_call: TRBJ2-2; clone_size: many; v_call: TRBV7-3; d_call: TRBD2; cdr3_nt: TGTGCCAGCAGCCCCCTAGCGGGAGACGATATGGCGAACACCGGGGAGCTGTTTTTT; cdr3_aa: CASSPLAGDDMANTGELFF
j_call: TRBJ2-2; clone_size: many; v_call: TRBV7-2; d_call: .; cdr3_nt: TGTGCCAGCAGCCAAGGATGGCCCGGGGAGCTGTTTTTT; cdr3_aa: CASSQGWPGELFF
j_call: TRBJ2-7; clone_size: .; v_call: TRBV5-6; d_call: .; cdr3_nt: TGTGCCAGCAGCTTGGGGGGGTACGTCGACGAGCAGTACTTC; cdr3_aa: CASSLGGYVDEQYF
j_call: TRBJ1-5; clone_size: many; v_call: TRBV7-9; d_call: TRBD1; cdr3_nt: TGTGCCAGCAGCGGGACAGGGGATCAGCCCCAGCATTTT; cdr3_aa: CASSGTGDQPQHF
j_call: TRBJ2-4; clone_size: many; v_call: TRBV6-1; d_call: TRBD2; cdr3_nt: TGTGCCAGCACCACCCGGGGGGTAGCCAAAAACATTCAGTACTTC; cdr3_aa: CASTTRGVAKNIQYF
j_call: TRBJ2-1; clone_size: .; v_call: TRBV3-1; d_call: .; cdr3_nt: TGTGCCAGCAGCCGGGACCACCCCGCCCATGAGCAGTTCTTC; cdr3_aa: CASSRDHPAHEQFF
j_call: TRBJ2-1; clone_size: many; v_call: TRBV7-3; d_call: .; cdr3_nt: TGTGCCAGCAGTAGTACCCCCGACCCGATTAATGAGCAGTTCTTC; cdr3_aa: CASSSTPDPINEQFF
j_call: TRBJ2-1; clone_size: .; v_call: TRBV27; d_call: TRBD2; cdr3_nt: TGTGCCAGCAGTTTAAGAGAACTAGCGGGATACAATGAGCAGTTCTTC; cdr3_aa: CASSLRELAGYNEQFF
j_call: TRBJ2-5; clone_size: .; v_call: TRBV27; d_call: .; cdr3_nt: TGTGCCAGCAGCGAGGGGAATCAAGAGACCCAGTACTTC; cdr3_aa: CASSEGNQETQYF
j_call: TRBJ2-3; clone_size: .; v_call: TRBV5-1; d_call: .; cdr3_nt: TGCGCCAGCAACCTCGACAACACAGATACGCAGTATTTT; cdr3_aa: CASNLDNTDTQYF
j_call: TRBJ1-3; clone_size: many; v_call: TRBV7-9; d_call: TRBD1; cdr3_nt: TGTGCCAGCAGCTCCACGAAAGACAGGGGGAGTTCTGGAAACACCATATATTTT; cdr3_aa: CASSSTKDRGSSGNTIYF
j_call: TRBJ2-1; clone_size: .; v_call: TRBV2; d_call: TRBD2; cdr3_nt: TGTGCCAGCAGTGAACAGCGGGGGACCTACAATGAGCAGTTCTTC; cdr3_aa: CASSEQRGTYNEQFF
j_call: TRBJ2-3; clone_size: .; v_call: TRBV20-1; d_call: TRBD2; cdr3_nt: TGCAGTGCTAGTGGTAGAGGCGGGAGCGGGGATACGCAGTATTTT; cdr3_aa: CSASGRGGSGDTQYF
j_call: TRBJ2-1; clone_size: many; v_call: TRBV10-3; d_call: .; cdr3_nt: TGTGCCATCAGGGCTCCGGAACGGGATGAGCAGTTCTTC; cdr3_aa: CAIRAPERDEQFF
j_call: TRBJ1-2; clone_size: many; v_call: TRBV27; d_call: .; cdr3_nt: TGTGCCAGCAGTTTCTCACCAAACAGATATGGCTACACCTTC; cdr3_aa: CASSFSPNRYGYTF
j_call: TRBJ2-7; clone_size: many; v_call: TRBV11-2; d_call: TRBD2; cdr3_nt: TGTGCCAGCAGCTTAGAATTGATTAGCGGGAGTGGAACATACGAGCAGTACTTC; cdr3_aa: CASSLELISGSGTYEQYF
j_call: TRBJ2-7; clone_size: .; v_call: TRBV20-1; d_call: .; cdr3_nt: TGCAGTGCTCGCCTACAGGGGAGGTCCTACGAGCAGTACTTC; cdr3_aa: CSARLQGRSYEQYF
j_call: TRBJ2-3; clone_size: few; v_call: TRBV25-1; d_call: .; cdr3_nt: TGTGCCAGCAGTGAAGGCGGGACCCACACAGATACGCAGTATTTT; cdr3_aa: CASSEGGTHTDTQYF
j_call: TRBJ1-6; clone_size: many; v_call: TRBV27; d_call: .; cdr3_nt: TGTGCCAGCTCGACCGTTGGGGGGGCGAATTCACCCCTCCACTTT; cdr3_aa: CASSTVGGANSPLHF
j_call: TRBJ1-1; clone_size: .; v_call: TRBV2; d_call: .; cdr3_nt: TGTGCCAGCAGTGATGGGAGGGGGTACACTGAAGCTTTCTTT; cdr3_aa: CASSDGRGYTEAFF
j_call: TRBJ2-3; clone_size: many; v_call: TRBV12-5; d_call: .; cdr3_nt: TGTGCTAGTGGTCGACCCGCACTGGGACACCAAGAAGATACGCAGTATTTT; cdr3_aa: CASGRPALGHQEDTQYF
j_call: TRBJ1-5; clone_size: .; v_call: TRBV3-1; d_call: .; cdr3_nt: TGTGCCAGCAGCCAAGATTGGAGCAATCAGCCCCAGCATTTT; cdr3_aa: CASSQDWSNQPQHF
j_call: TRBJ2-7; clone_size: .; v_call: TRBV9; d_call: .; cdr3_nt: TGTGCCAGCAGCTTCTCGAACGGGGGCGAGCAGTACTTC; cdr3_aa: CASSFSNGGEQYF
j_call: TRBJ2-2; clone_size: once; v_call: TRBV24-1; d_call: .; cdr3_nt: TGTGCCACCAGTGATTTAGGGCCCAGCGGTAACGGGGAGCTGTTTTTT; cdr3_aa: CATSDLGPSGNGELFF
j_call: TRBJ2-3; clone_size: many; v_call: TRBV12-5; d_call: .; cdr3_nt: TGTGCTAGTGGAATGGGGGATACGCAGTATTTT; cdr3_aa: CASGMGDTQYF
j_call: TRBJ2-2; clone_size: few; v_call: TRBV12-3/TRBV12-4; d_call: TRBD2; cdr3_nt: TGTGCCAGCAGATTTTCAGCGGGGGCCCCCGGGGAGCTGTTTTTT; cdr3_aa: CASRFSAGAPGELFF